The 30 T cell receptor beta chains listed next were all sequenced from one sample in a study of shared clonotypes between healthy human individuals. Naive CD8 cells, CD45RO-negative and positively selected for CCR7, excluded terminally differentiated effector memory CD45RA+ cells. TCRdb's copy holds only in-frame clones and misses some; the assay was immunoSEQ multiplex PCR. The data hold around 600,000 clones, with 95% observed a single time. Sample: naive CD8+ T cells sorted from blood. These receptor sequences come from a woman between 25 and 40 years old in good health.

This chain connects TRBV28 to TRBJ2-7; D unclear. The CDR3 runs to 15 residues. Trimming cost V 3 bases and J 1 base, with 13 bases left between them. Germline V lookup: CDR1 MDHEN, CDR2 SYDVKM. CDR3 region: CASSFTVGRSYEQYF. CDR3 sequence (DNA): TGTGCCAGCAGTTTTACGGTCGGCAGGTCCTACGAGCAGTACTTC. The full variable domain, in which reference TRBV28 and TRBJ2-7 provide the parts outside the CDR3, is DVKVTQSSRYLVKRTGEKVFLECVQDMDHENMFWYRQDPGLGLRLIYFSYDVKMKEKGDIPEGYSVSREKKERFSLILESASTNQTSMYLCASSFTVGRSYEQYFGPGTRLTVT.

This clone was seen just once. This chain joins TRBV6-4 and TRBJ2-1; unclear D gene. Looked up from germline, CDR1 is MRHNA and CDR2 is SNTAGT. CDR3 length: 13 amino acids. V was trimmed by 3 bases and J by 5 bases, leaving 8 bases between them. This chain's CDR3 is CASSEDHDNEQFF. The CDR3 DNA is TGTGCCAGCAGTGAGGACCACGACAATGAGCAGTTCTTC.

CDR3 region: CASSLEAQGRYEQYF. DNA of the CDR3: TGTGCCAGCAGCTTGGAGGCTCAGGGCCGCTACGAGCAGTACTTC. This rearrangement joins TRBV5-6 to TRBJ2-7; perhaps TRBD1 as D (5 bases). The CDR3 sequence is 15 residues long. Trimming removed 0 bases at V and 3 bases at J, with 13 bases between. Germline V gene lookup returns CDR1 SGHDT and CDR2 YYEEEE.

The V gene is TRBV4-1, the J gene TRBJ2-5; D not resolved. Judging by the DNA end, TRBJ2-7 fits better; the J call may be wrong. The CDR3 length is 14 residues. CDR1 and CDR2 from the germline V gene are MGHRA and YSYEKL. The CDR3 reads CASSQDAETYEQYF. The CDR3 nucleotides are TGCGCCAGCAGCCAAGATGCGGAAACCTACGAGCAGTACTTC.

This chain links TRBV6-5 with TRBJ1-2, with 9 bases fitting TRBD1. The CDR3 loop spans 16 amino acids. The germline gives CDR1 MNHEY, CDR2 SVGAGI. V shed 0 bases and J 5 bases; nucleotides not matched to a gene: 7. The CDR3 sequence: CASSYSTGDRVYGYTF. As DNA, the CDR3 is TGTGCCAGCAGTTACTCGACGGGGGACAGGGTGTATGGCTACACCTTC.

The chain joins TRBV7-2 to TRBJ2-5; the match to TRBD2 covers 8 bases. The CDR3 runs 17 residues. The J segment lost 4 bases and the V segment lost 1 base, leaving 11 bases of the junction unmatched. Germline assignment: CDR1 SGHTA and CDR2 FQGNSA. This chain's CDR3 is CASSLDGTRWALETQYF. The CDR3 DNA reads TGTGCCAGCAGCTTAGACGGGACTAGGTGGGCGCTAGAGACCCAGTACTTC.

This rearrangement joins TRBV25-1 to TRBJ2-7; weak D call: TRBD2 (5 bases). Trimming pared 6 bases from V and 4 bases from J, leaving 22 bases between. The CDR3 sequence is 16 residues long. Germline CDR1 MGHDK, CDR2 SYGVNS. CDR3 nucleotide sequence: TGTGCCAGCAGCGGAATAGGCCCGTCGGAGGTTTACGAGCAGTACTTC. This codes for CASSGIGPSEVYEQYF.

The CDR3 nucleotides are TGTGCCAGCAGGTCGGACAGCGCCGCACCTTACGAGCAGTACTTC. Amino acid sequence: CASRSDSAAPYEQYF. The chain recombines TRBV6-6 with TRBJ2-7; D is perhaps TRBD1 (6 bases). V lost 6 bases, J lost 4 bases, and 19 bases lay in between. The CDR3 length is 15 residues. Germline-derived CDR1 and CDR2 are MNHNY and SVGAGI (reference sequence).

The V and J genes are TRBV28 and TRBJ1-2, with D uncertain. Per the germline V gene, CDR1 is MDHEN and CDR2 is SYDVKM. V dropped 3 bases and J dropped 4 bases, with 12 bases sitting between them. CDR3 length: 14 amino acids. The CDR3 region is CASSFRGAFYGYTF. In nucleotides, the CDR3 is TGTGCCAGCAGTTTTCGAGGAGCGTTCTATGGCTACACCTTC.

V is TRBV6-4 and J is TRBJ2-7; D gene uncertain. V was pared by 0 bases and J by 5 bases, with 8 bases between. This CDR3 contains 13 residues. Germline CDR1 and CDR2: MRHNA and SNTAGT. CDR3 bases: TGTGCCAGCAGTGACTCGCCCACCGACGAGCAGTACTTC. As protein: CASSDSPTDEQYF.

The V and J genes are TRBV6-7 and TRBJ2-1; D not certain. TRBV6-7 is reported as an ORF; its role is uncertain. This CDR3 spans 11 amino acids. The V end lost 2 bases, the J end lost 6 bases, and 2 bases lay between the germline ends. As DNA, the CDR3 is TGTGCCAGCAGTTACAGCAATGAGCAGTTCTTC. As protein: CASSYSNEQFF.

This chain uses TRBV27 with TRBJ2-2, with D possibly called TRBD1 or TRBD2 (5 bases each). The CDR3 runs 15 residues. The V end lost 3 bases, the J end lost 6 bases, and 14 bases lay between the germline ends. Germline CDR1 MNHEY, CDR2 SMNVEV (reference sequence). CDR3 DNA sequence: TGTGCCAGCAGTTTCGGTCCCGGGGCGGCCGGGGAGCTGTTTTTT. It codes for CASSFGPGAAGELFF.

This clone was seen only a few times. The chain carries TRBV6-6 and TRBJ2-7; 9 nucleotides match TRBD1. Germline lookup yields CDR1 MNHNY and CDR2 SVGAGI (reference sequence). The CDR3 has 15 residues. The ends lost 3 bases at V and 5 bases at J; junction bases unmatched: 8. The CDR3 nucleotides read TGTGCCAGCAGTTATGAGGGACAGGGACCCAACGAGCAGTACTTC. Its translation: CASSYEGQGPNEQYF.

The chain recombines TRBV14 with TRBJ1-1; D might be TRBD1 (6 bases). Germline lookup yields CDR1 SGHDN and CDR2 FVKESK. CDR3 length equals 16 residues. Trimming cost V 0 bases and J 0 bases, with 11 bases left between them. CDR3 sequence reads: CASSQDPEGVNTEAFF. The DNA of the CDR3 is TGTGCCAGCAGCCAAGATCCCGAGGGGGTGAACACTGAAGCTTTCTTT.

The chain carries TRBV5-4 and TRBJ1-1; possibly TRBD1 for D (5 bases). CDR1 SGHNT and CDR2 YYREEE come from the germline V gene (reference sequence). This CDR3 is 18 amino acids long. V gave up 0 bases and J gave up 0 bases, with 18 bases separating them. This chain's CDR3 is CASSLALVGPGMNTEAFF. The CDR3 DNA reads as TGTGCCAGCAGCTTGGCCCTCGTGGGGCCAGGGATGAACACTGAAGCTTTCTTT. Full variable domain (outside the CDR3, taken from reference TRBV5-4 and TRBJ1-1): ETGVTQSPTHLIKTRGQQVTLRCSSQSGHNTVSWYQQALGQGPQFIFQYYREEENGRGNFPPRFSGLQFPNYSSELNVNALELDDSALYLCASSLALVGPGMNTEAFFGQGTRLTVV.

This chain uses TRBV25-1 with TRBJ2-1; D is possibly TRBD1 (6 bases). Trimming cost V 3 bases and J 8 bases, with 20 bases left between them. The length of the CDR3 is 16 residues. The germline gives CDR1 MGHDK, CDR2 SYGVNS. CDR3 in DNA: TGTGCCAGCAGTGAGAGACCCAGAGAGGGGGTCCATGAGCAGTTCTTC. It codes for CASSERPREGVHEQFF.

This clone is a singleton in its sample. This chain joins TRBV5-1 and TRBJ1-2; 8 bases match TRBD1. V was clipped by 8 bases and J by 3 bases; unmatched bases: 6. The CDR3 is made up of 13 amino acids. The germline CDR1 and CDR2 sequences are SGHRS and YFSETQ. CDR3 region: CASQSGQDYGYTF. The CDR3 DNA sequence: TGCGCCAGTCAATCGGGACAGGACTATGGCTACACCTTC. The full variable domain, its missing parts supplied by reference TRBV5-1 and TRBJ1-2, is KAGVTQTPRYLIKTRGQQVTLSCSPISGHRSVSWYQQTPGQGLQFLFEYFSETQRNKGNFPGRFSGRQFSNSRSEMNVSTLELGDSALYLCASQSGQDYGYTFGSGTRLTVV.

The V call is TRBV27, the J call TRBJ2-7; TRBD2 might be the D (7 bases). CDR3 length: 13 residues. The germline V gene has CDR1 MNHEY and CDR2 SMNVEV (reference sequence). V gave up 6 bases and J gave up 2 bases, with 11 bases separating them. CDR3 nucleotides: TGTGCCAGCAGCCGCGGGGGCGCCTACGAGCAGTACTTC. It codes for CASSRGGAYEQYF.

V is TRBV9 and J is TRBJ2-1; D possibly corresponds to TRBD2 (6 bases). Germline loops: CDR1 SGDLS, CDR2 YYNGEE. The V and J ends lost 4 bases and 4 bases respectively, with 9 bases between them. The CDR3 is 13 residues long. The CDR3 loop is CASSFGTYNEQFF. CDR3 sequence (DNA): TGTGCCAGCAGCTTTGGGACTTACAATGAGCAGTTCTTC.

The chain employs TRBV6-1 and TRBJ2-7; no definite D call. Trimming removed 4 bases from V and 2 bases from J, with 12 bases in between. Germline V gene data show CDR1 as MNHNS and CDR2 as SASEGT. The CDR3 is made up of 14 amino acids. In nucleotides, the CDR3 is TGTGCCAGCAGTGGTATAGGGCCTCCCTACGAGCAGTACTTC. Translating it yields CASSGIGPPYEQYF.

The V gene is TRBV30, the J gene TRBJ1-3, with 7 bases aligning to TRBD1. The CDR3 runs 14 residues. V was pared by 5 bases and J by 0 bases, with 4 bases of the junction left unmatched. Germline CDR1 GTSNPN, CDR2 SVGIG (reference sequence). The CDR3 DNA is TGTGCCTGGCAGACAGGGAGCTCTGGAAACACCATATATTTT. It is translated as CAWQTGSSGNTIYF.

The V gene is TRBV19, the J gene TRBJ2-7, with a weak D call TRBD2 (5 bases). Trimming pared 2 bases from V and 2 bases from J, leaving 13 bases between. The CDR3 sequence is 15 residues long. The germline gives CDR1 LNHDA, CDR2 SQIVND (reference sequence). This CDR3 reads CASSIRRADPYEQYF. For the CDR3, the DNA is TGTGCCAGTAGTATAAGGCGGGCCGACCCCTACGAGCAGTACTTC.

CDR3 amino acids: CASSLSGYEQYF. The CDR3 region has the DNA TGTGCCAGCAGCTTGTCCGGGTACGAGCAGTACTTC. The chain couples TRBV5-8 to TRBJ2-7; the D is unclear. Trimming stripped 1 base from V and 4 bases from J, with 6 bases between. CDR1 and CDR2 from the germline V gene are SGHTS and YDEGEE. The CDR3 runs 12 residues.

The chain has TRBV27 and TRBJ1-1, with 12 bases fitting TRBD1. V trimming: 5 bases; J trimming: 4 bases; junction bases outside the gene matches: 11. CDR1 MNHEY and CDR2 SMNVEV come from the germline V gene (reference sequence). This CDR3 spans 17 amino acids. CDR3 nucleotides: TGTGCCAGCAGTCCATCCGGGACAGGGGGCGCGACCACTGAAGCTTTCTTT. Its protein product is CASSPSGTGGATTEAFF.

This sequence joins TRBV19 and TRBJ1-1, with D perhaps TRBD1 (6 bases). The V end lost 3 bases, the J end lost 8 bases, and 19 bases lay between the germline ends. This CDR3 has 15 residues. From germline, CDR1 is LNHDA and CDR2 SQIVND (reference sequence). In DNA form, the CDR3 reads TGTGCCAGTAGTATTCGAGGGAACTCAGGGGAGGAAGCTTTCTTT. As protein: CASSIRGNSGEEAFF.

The genes are TRBV29-1 and TRBJ1-2; D might be TRBD1 (6 bases). The CDR3 length is 14 residues. V lost 6 bases, J lost 4 bases, and 18 bases lay in between. CDR1 and CDR2 from the germline V gene are SQVTM and ANQGSEA. In DNA form, the CDR3 reads TGCAGCGTGGCCGGGACAAGCCTCCTCTATGGCTACACCTTC. This encodes CSVAGTSLLYGYTF.

The rearrangement joins TRBV27 to TRBJ1-5; 10 nucleotides line up with TRBD1. V was pared by 6 bases and J by 2 bases, with 4 bases of the junction left unmatched. CDR3 length: 15 residues. Germline assignment: CDR1 MNHEY and CDR2 SMNVEV (reference sequence). The CDR3 DNA follows: TGTGCCAGCAGCGACAGGGGGCTTGGCAATCAGCCCCAGCATTTT. Protein: CASSDRGLGNQPQHF.

This clone was counted between two and nine times. Other nucleotide sequences from this sample produce the same CDR3. The V call is TRBV27, the J call TRBJ1-5; weak D call: TRBD1 (5 bases). Germline CDR1 is MNHEY and CDR2 is SMNVEV (reference sequence). Trimming cost V 0 bases and J 3 bases, with 6 bases left between them. This CDR3 has 14 amino acids. The CDR3 coding sequence is TGTGCCAGCAGTTTATCAGGGGACAATCAGCCCCAGCATTTT. Translated, it gives CASSLSGDNQPQHF.

The chain joins TRBV19 to TRBJ1-1; 9 bases line up with TRBD1. Germline assignment: CDR1 LNHDA and CDR2 SQIVND (reference sequence). The CDR3 totals 16 residues. J lost 1 base, V lost 1 base, and 4 bases had no gene match. CDR3 protein: CASSIGGTGTNTEAFF. CDR3 DNA: TGTGCCAGTAGTATAGGTGGGACAGGGACGAACACTGAAGCTTTCTTT. Using reference TRBV19 and TRBJ1-1 for the parts outside the CDR3, the full variable domain is DGGITQSPKYLFRKEGQNVTLSCEQNLNHDAMYWYRQDPGQGLRLIYYSQIVNDFQKGDIAEGYSVSREKKESFPLTVTSAQKNPTAFYLCASSIGGTGTNTEAFFGQGTRLTVV.

V gene TRBV28 combines with J gene TRBJ2-5; D unclear. Germline V gene data show CDR1 as MDHEN and CDR2 as SYDVKM. V lost 2 bases, J lost 2 bases, and 6 bases lay in between. CDR3 size: 13 residues. The CDR3 DNA follows: TGTGCCAGCAGTTTACTAGATCAAGAGACCCAGTACTTC. Translation: CASSLLDQETQYF.